Below, 30 T cell receptor beta chains from the same sample are listed, as sequenced in a study of shared clonotypes between healthy human individuals. TCRdb keeps only in-frame clones here, not all; method: immunoSEQ multiplex PCR. The table records roughly 2.5 million clones, around 94% of them present only once. Source material: naive CD4+ T cells sorted from blood. Subset defined: CD45RA+ positively selected. These receptors were taken from a man younger than 35 in good health.

The V and J genes are TRBV5-5 and TRBJ2-7; 8 bases are shared with TRBD1. The CDR3 contains 15 residues. The V segment lost 0 bases and the J segment 3 bases; nucleotides outside the gene matches: 5. The germline V gene encodes CDR1 SGHKS and CDR2 YYEKEE (reference sequence). The CDR3 DNA sequence: TGTGCCAGCAGCTTGGCGGGGACAGGAGACTACGAGCAGTACTTC. The encoded protein is CASSLAGTGDYEQYF.

In the case of this clone: The sample contains more than one DNA sequence encoding this CDR3. V usage is TRBV5-4 and J usage is TRBJ2-7; TRBD1 is a possible D gene (6 bases). V shed 0 bases and J shed 0 bases, with 7 bases lying between them. This CDR3 is 14 amino acids long. Germline V lookup: CDR1 SGHNT, CDR2 YYREEE (reference sequence). CDR3 in DNA: TGTGCCAGCAGCTTGGAGACAGGCTCCTACGAGCAGTACTTC. Translated, it gives CASSLETGSYEQYF.

The chain has TRBV5-1 and TRBJ2-7; tentative D call: TRBD2 (5 bases). V dropped 4 bases and J dropped 0 bases, with 11 bases sitting between them. This CDR3 has 14 residues. In germline, CDR1 is SGHRS, CDR2 YFSETQ. DNA for the CDR3: TGCGCCAGCAGCGGCGGGCCGACCTCCTACGAGCAGTACTTC. Its translation is CASSGGPTSYEQYF. The full variable domain, completed using reference TRBV5-1 and TRBJ2-7, is KAGVTQTPRYLIKTRGQQVTLSCSPISGHRSVSWYQQTPGQGLQFLFEYFSETQRNKGNFPGRFSGRQFSNSRSEMNVSTLELGDSALYLCASSGGPTSYEQYFGPGTRLTVT.

The chain carries TRBV25-1 and TRBJ2-7; TRBD2 agrees at 7 bases. The CDR3 consists of 14 residues. Unmatched junction bases numbered 14, after V lost 7 bases and J lost 8 bases. Germline V lookup: CDR1 MGHDK, CDR2 SYGVNS. The CDR3 spells CASMGGGTALQQYF. CDR3 sequence (DNA): TGTGCCAGCATGGGGGGAGGGACCGCCCTCCAGCAGTACTTC.

This clone was seen a few times. The V gene is TRBV19, the J gene TRBJ2-1, with D perhaps assigned TRBD1 or TRBD2 (5 bases each). In germline, CDR1 is LNHDA, CDR2 SQIVND (reference sequence). The CDR3 covers 16 residues. Trimming cost V 0 bases and J 0 bases, with 9 bases left between them. This CDR3 is CASSIERGISYNEQFF. The CDR3 DNA follows: TGTGCCAGTAGTATAGAGAGGGGCATCTCCTACAATGAGCAGTTCTTC.

This clone was counted once. CDR3 in amino acids: CASSDDRAWTGYTF. The CDR3 DNA follows: TGTGCCAGCAGTGACGACAGGGCCTGGACTGGCTACACCTTC. The chain couples TRBV2 to TRBJ1-2; TRBD1 agrees at 7 bases. There are 14 residues in the CDR3. The V and J ends lost 3 bases and 7 bases, in that order; junction bases with no gene match: 8. Per the germline V gene, CDR1 is SNHLY and CDR2 is FYNNEI.

This clone has just one count. The chain joins TRBV4-1 to TRBJ2-3; TRBD1 agrees at 9 bases. CDR1 and CDR2 (germline): MGHRA, YSYEKL. The CDR3 is made up of 18 amino acids. Germline trimming cut 4 bases from V and 4 bases from J; bases unmatched to any gene: 15. CDR3 coding DNA: TGCGCCAGCAGCCTTGTCAAACCGGGACAGGGCGTCCCAGATACGCAGTATTTT. Translating it yields CASSLVKPGQGVPDTQYF.

V gene TRBV6-5 combines with J gene TRBJ2-1; the match to TRBD2 covers 11 bases. Germline CDR1 and CDR2: MNHEY and SVGAGI. This CDR3 contains 14 residues. V lost 7 bases to trimming and J lost 7 bases; unmatched junction nucleotides: 6. Written as DNA, the CDR3 is TGTGCCAGCACTAATAGCGGGGGGGCGAATGAGCAGTTCTTC. This sequence encodes CASTNSGGANEQFF.

This rearrangement joins TRBV4-1 to TRBJ2-3; D possibly corresponds to TRBD2 (7 bases). CDR1 and CDR2 (germline): MGHRA, YSYEKL. Trimming shortened V by 5 bases and J by 2 bases, and 17 bases separated the two germline ends. The CDR3 runs 16 residues. CDR3 in DNA: TGCGCCAGCAGCGCCCAGAGGGGGGGAAACACAGATACGCAGTATTTT. Residues: CASSAQRGGNTDTQYF.

This chain connects TRBV4-1 to TRBJ2-1; D may match TRBD1 or TRBD2 (5 bases each). This CDR3 has 17 residues. Looked up from germline, CDR1 is MGHRA and CDR2 is YSYEKL. Trimming removed 0 bases at V and 0 bases at J, with 12 bases between. The CDR3 is CASSQDGAGFSYNEQFF. For the CDR3, the DNA is TGCGCCAGCAGCCAAGATGGGGCGGGCTTCTCCTACAATGAGCAGTTCTTC.

The chain uses TRBV28 and TRBJ1-4, with D perhaps TRBD1 (5 bases). Trimming removed 6 bases at V and 3 bases at J, with 17 bases between. Germline CDR1 and CDR2: MDHEN and SYDVKM. This CDR3 comprises 16 residues. CDR3 sequence: CASRWGGIGPNEKLFF. CDR3 nucleotides: TGTGCCAGCAGATGGGGGGGAATCGGCCCTAATGAAAAACTGTTTTTT. Full variable domain (remainder filled in from reference TRBV28 and TRBJ1-4): DVKVTQSSRYLVKRTGEKVFLECVQDMDHENMFWYRQDPGLGLRLIYFSYDVKMKEKGDIPEGYSVSREKKERFSLILESASTNQTSMYLCASRWGGIGPNEKLFFGSGTQLSVL.

This chain connects TRBV30 to TRBJ2-5, with 9 bases fitting TRBD1. This CDR3 region has 11 residues. The ends lost 7 bases at V and 6 bases at J; junction bases unmatched: 3. Germline V gene lookup returns CDR1 GTSNPN and CDR2 SVGIG (reference sequence). The CDR3 sequence is CALTGGQTQYF. The CDR3 DNA follows: TGTGCCTTGACAGGGGGTCAGACCCAGTACTTC.

The chain employs TRBV10-1 and TRBJ2-7, with D possibly TRBD1 on 5 matching bases. Germline values: CDR1 WNHNN, CDR2 SYGVQD (reference sequence). The V gene lost 0 bases and the J gene lost 0 bases, with 12 bases spanning the gap. The CDR3 has 16 amino acids. The CDR3 nucleotides read TGCGCCAGCAGTGAGTCTAGGGGTCTCAGCTCCTACGAGCAGTACTTC. Translated, it gives CASSESRGLSSYEQYF.

On this clone: Additional DNA sequences in this sample encode the identical CDR3. The chain links TRBV5-1 to TRBJ1-5, with D possibly being TRBD1 (6 bases). V was cut by 0 bases and J by 6 bases, with 10 bases left in between. The CDR3 has 14 amino acids. Looked up from germline, CDR1 is SGHRS and CDR2 is YFSETQ. The CDR3 nucleotides are TGCGCCAGCAGCTTGGAGGGGGGCTCTCAGCCCCAGCATTTT. Its translation is CASSLEGGSQPQHF.

This chain connects TRBV19 to TRBJ2-5; D not certain. CDR1 is LNHDA and CDR2 is SQIVND in the germline V gene (reference sequence). V lost 5 bases to trimming and J lost 0 bases, with 13 bases between them. This CDR3 contains 15 residues. The CDR3 nucleotides read TGTGCCAGTAGTCTCCATCGTGGGGACCAAGAGACCCAGTACTTC. It is translated as CASSLHRGDQETQYF.

The chain recombines TRBV5-1 with TRBJ2-5; D gene unclear. The CDR3 totals 15 residues. Germline V gene lookup returns CDR1 SGHRS and CDR2 YFSETQ. V was trimmed by 4 bases and J by 2 bases, leaving 15 bases between them. The CDR3 DNA reads TGCGCCAGCAGCGACCTACGAGGCCTACAAGAGACCCAGTACTTC. Its protein product is CASSDLRGLQETQYF. The entire variable domain, with the rest obtained from reference TRBV5-1 and TRBJ2-5, is as follows: KAGVTQTPRYLIKTRGQQVTLSCSPISGHRSVSWYQQTPGQGLQFLFEYFSETQRNKGNFPGRFSGRQFSNSRSEMNVSTLELGDSALYLCASSDLRGLQETQYFGPGTRLLVL.

A word on this clone: Other DNA variants within this sample encode the same CDR3. The chain carries TRBV5-1 and TRBJ2-1; 15 nucleotides agree with TRBD2. CDR1 is SGHRS and CDR2 is YFSETQ in the germline V gene. Trimming took 3 bases from V and 9 from J; bases not matched to a gene: 4. The CDR3 contains 15 residues. The CDR3 bases are TGCGCCAGCAGCTATGGACTAGCGGGAGGGTCTGAGCAGTTCTTC. This encodes CASSYGLAGGSEQFF.

The V call is TRBV5-1, the J call TRBJ2-3, with unresolved D. V dropped 1 base and J dropped 2 bases, with 5 bases sitting between them. Germline lookup yields CDR1 SGHRS and CDR2 YFSETQ. This CDR3 has 13 amino acids. The CDR3 region has the DNA TGCGCCAGCAGCTTGCGGGTCACAGATACGCAGTATTTT. Its translation: CASSLRVTDTQYF.

The V gene is TRBV28, the J gene TRBJ2-7; 8 bases fit TRBD2. This CDR3 is 14 amino acids long. The V segment lost 5 bases and the J segment 0 bases; nucleotides outside the gene matches: 3. From germline, CDR1 is MDHEN and CDR2 SYDVKM. CDR3 coding DNA: TGTGCCAGCAGTAGTAGCGGGGTCTCCTACGAGCAGTACTTC. Translation: CASSSSGVSYEQYF. Using reference TRBV28 and TRBJ2-7 for the parts outside the CDR3, the full variable domain is DVKVTQSSRYLVKRTGEKVFLECVQDMDHENMFWYRQDPGLGLRLIYFSYDVKMKEKGDIPEGYSVSREKKERFSLILESASTNQTSMYLCASSSSGVSYEQYFGPGTRLTVT.

This clone occurred once. V and J are TRBV27 and TRBJ2-7, with D possibly being TRBD2 (7 bases). Trimming stripped 5 bases from V and 7 bases from J, with 21 bases between. Per the germline V gene, CDR1 is MNHEY and CDR2 is SMNVEV (reference sequence). The CDR3 totals 15 residues. DNA for the CDR3: TGTGCCAGCAGTGCCACTCTCGGGGGGCCTAGTGAGCAGTACTTC. It yields the protein CASSATLGGPSEQYF.

The rearrangement uses TRBV29-1 and TRBJ1-2; D gene unclear. The V end lost 2 bases, the J end lost 6 bases, and 13 bases lay between the germline ends. This CDR3 is built from 13 residues. The germline V gene has CDR1 SQVTM and CDR2 ANQGSEA. CDR3 in DNA: TGCAGCGTTGAATCAGGAAGGGAGAATGGCTACACCTTC. Its protein is CSVESGRENGYTF.

The chain uses TRBV2 and TRBJ1-1; 7 bases are a match to TRBD1. The germline CDR1 and CDR2 sequences are SNHLY and FYNNEI. V shed 7 bases, J shed 1 base, and the junction held 6 bases outside the gene matches. The CDR3 has 14 residues. The CDR3, as DNA: TGTGCCAGCAAAGACCGGGACAGGAACACTGAAGCTTTCTTT. This encodes CASKDRDRNTEAFF.

The rearrangement joins TRBV7-9 to TRBJ1-2; tentatively, D is TRBD1 (6 bases). The CDR3 has 15 residues. The V and J ends lost 3 bases and 3 bases respectively, with 14 bases between them. Looked up from germline, CDR1 is SEHNR and CDR2 is FQNEAQ (reference sequence). The CDR3 DNA reads TGTGCCAGCAGCTTTGGGACATCTTCGCACTATGGCTACACCTTC. Translation: CASSFGTSSHYGYTF.

The chain carries TRBV28 and TRBJ1-2; D not resolved. The CDR3 contains 15 residues. V was clipped by 6 bases and J by 2 bases, with 16 bases between them. Germline V gene sequence: CDR1 MDHEN, CDR2 SYDVKM. The CDR3 loop reads CASSLRRTENYGYTF. The CDR3 DNA is TGTGCCAGCAGCCTTAGGAGGACGGAGAACTATGGCTACACCTTC.

V gene TRBV19 combines with J gene TRBJ1-5; D call uncertain. CDR3 length: 18 residues. CDR1 is LNHDA, CDR2 SQIVND, per germline (reference sequence). Trimming cost V 0 bases and J 0 bases, with 15 bases left between them. The CDR3 reads CASSIDPGLLYSNQPQHF. In DNA form, the CDR3 reads TGTGCCAGTAGTATAGATCCAGGCTTACTATATAGCAATCAGCCCCAGCATTTT.

V and J are TRBV9 and TRBJ2-1, with D maybe TRBD2 (6 bases). The CDR3 consists of 15 residues. V gave up 0 bases and J gave up 5 bases, with 12 bases separating them. Germline lookup yields CDR1 SGDLS and CDR2 YYNGEE. The DNA for the CDR3 is TGTGCCAGCAGCGTAGTCGGGAGTGGGCACAATGAGCAGTTCTTC. Amino acid sequence: CASSVVGSGHNEQFF.

The chain is built from TRBV28 and TRBJ1-5; weak D call: TRBD1 (5 bases). This CDR3 region has 16 residues. Trimming cost V 6 bases and J 3 bases, with 18 bases left between them. Germline V lookup: CDR1 MDHEN, CDR2 SYDVKM. In nucleotides, the CDR3 is TGTGCCAGCAGCCCCATCATGGGGGGGAACAATCAGCCCCAGCATTTT. This encodes CASSPIMGGNNQPQHF.

This chain uses TRBV9 with TRBJ2-5; maybe TRBD1 (6 bases). The germline CDR1 and CDR2 sequences are SGDLS and YYNGEE. The CDR3 totals 17 residues. Trimming cost V 3 bases and J 0 bases, with 18 bases left between them. The CDR3 protein is CASSAGVSQGYQETQYF. The CDR3 DNA reads TGTGCCAGCAGCGCCGGCGTTTCGCAGGGGTACCAAGAGACCCAGTACTTC.

This CDR3 reads CASSSTGQNTGANVLTF. The DNA for the CDR3 is TGCGCCAGCAGCTCAACGGGACAGAATACTGGGGCCAACGTCCTGACTTTC. J is TRBJ2-6 and V is TRBV5-1, with 7 bases aligning to TRBD1. In germline, CDR1 is SGHRS, CDR2 YFSETQ. The CDR3 contains 17 residues. The trim removed 3 bases at V and 2 bases at J, leaving 8 bases unmatched. The full variable domain, rest sourced from reference TRBV5-1 and TRBJ2-6, is KAGVTQTPRYLIKTRGQQVTLSCSPISGHRSVSWYQQTPGQGLQFLFEYFSETQRNKGNFPGRFSGRQFSNSRSEMNVSTLELGDSALYLCASSSTGQNTGANVLTFGAGSRLTVL.

The chain is built from TRBV18 and TRBJ1-4; TRBD1 aligns across 10 bases. This CDR3 comprises 15 residues. V lost 5 bases, J lost 5 bases, and 5 bases stayed unmatched. Germline CDR1 is KGHSH and CDR2 is LQKENI. The CDR3 bases are TGTGCCAGCTCAGCGCAGGACAGGGGGAATGAAAAACTGTTTTTT. This sequence encodes CASSAQDRGNEKLFF.